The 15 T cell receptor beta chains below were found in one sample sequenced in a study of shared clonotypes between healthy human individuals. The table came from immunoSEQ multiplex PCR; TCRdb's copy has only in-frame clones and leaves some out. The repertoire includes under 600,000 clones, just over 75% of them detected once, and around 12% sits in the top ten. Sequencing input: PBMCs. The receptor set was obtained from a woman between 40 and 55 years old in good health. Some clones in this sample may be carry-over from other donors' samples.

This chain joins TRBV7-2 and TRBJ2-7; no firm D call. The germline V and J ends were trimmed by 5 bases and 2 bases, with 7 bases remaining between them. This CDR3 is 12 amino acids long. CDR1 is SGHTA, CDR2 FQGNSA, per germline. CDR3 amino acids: CASSRTPYEQYF. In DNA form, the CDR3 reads TGTGCCAGCAGCCGAACCCCCTACGAGCAGTACTTC.

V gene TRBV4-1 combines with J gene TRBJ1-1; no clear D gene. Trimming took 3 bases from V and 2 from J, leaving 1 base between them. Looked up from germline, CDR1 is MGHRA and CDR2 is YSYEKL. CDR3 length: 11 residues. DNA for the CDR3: TGCGCCAGCAGCCATAACACTGAAGCTTTCTTT. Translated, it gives CASSHNTEAFF.

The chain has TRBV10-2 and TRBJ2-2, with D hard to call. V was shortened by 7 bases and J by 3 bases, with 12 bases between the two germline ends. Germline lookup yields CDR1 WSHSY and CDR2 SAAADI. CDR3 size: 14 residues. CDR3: CASMTNPDTGELFF. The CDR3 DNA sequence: TGCGCCAGCATGACAAACCCGGACACCGGGGAGCTGTTTTTT.

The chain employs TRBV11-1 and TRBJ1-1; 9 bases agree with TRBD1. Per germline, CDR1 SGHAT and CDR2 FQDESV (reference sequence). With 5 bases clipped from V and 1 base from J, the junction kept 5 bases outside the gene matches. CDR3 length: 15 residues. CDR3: CASSGTGIQNTEAFF. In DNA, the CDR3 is TGTGCCAGCAGCGGGACAGGGATTCAGAACACTGAAGCTTTCTTT.

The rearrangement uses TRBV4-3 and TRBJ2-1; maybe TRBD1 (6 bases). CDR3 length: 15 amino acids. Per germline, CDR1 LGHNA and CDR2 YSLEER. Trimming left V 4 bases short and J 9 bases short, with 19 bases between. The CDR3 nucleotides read TGCGCCAGCAGCCGAGACTACAGGGTGGTAGGTGAGCAGTTCTTC. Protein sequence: CASSRDYRVVGEQFF.

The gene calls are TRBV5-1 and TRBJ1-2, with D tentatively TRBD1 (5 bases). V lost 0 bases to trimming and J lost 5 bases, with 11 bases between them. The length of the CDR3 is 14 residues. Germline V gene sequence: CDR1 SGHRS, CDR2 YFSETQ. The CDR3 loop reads CASSLAGGLYGYTF. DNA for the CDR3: TGCGCCAGCAGCTTGGCGGGGGGTCTGTATGGCTACACCTTC.

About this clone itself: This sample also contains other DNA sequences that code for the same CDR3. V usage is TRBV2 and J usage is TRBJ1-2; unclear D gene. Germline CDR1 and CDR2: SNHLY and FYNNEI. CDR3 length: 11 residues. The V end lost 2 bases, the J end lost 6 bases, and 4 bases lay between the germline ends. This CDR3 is CASSERDGYTF. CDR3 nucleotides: TGTGCCAGCAGTGAAAGGGATGGCTACACCTTC. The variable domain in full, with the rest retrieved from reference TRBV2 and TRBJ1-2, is EPEVTQTPSHQVTQMGQEVILRCVPISNHLYFYWYRQILGQKVEFLVSFYNNEISEKSEIFDDQFSVERPDGSNFTLKIRSTKLEDSAMYFCASSERDGYTFGSGTRLTVV.

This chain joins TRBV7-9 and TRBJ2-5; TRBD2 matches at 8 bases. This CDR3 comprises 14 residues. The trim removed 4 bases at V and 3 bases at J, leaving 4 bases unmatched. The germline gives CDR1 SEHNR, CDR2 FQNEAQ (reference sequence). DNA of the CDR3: TGTGCCAGCAGCTCCACTAGCGGAGAAGAGACCCAGTACTTC. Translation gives CASSSTSGEETQYF.

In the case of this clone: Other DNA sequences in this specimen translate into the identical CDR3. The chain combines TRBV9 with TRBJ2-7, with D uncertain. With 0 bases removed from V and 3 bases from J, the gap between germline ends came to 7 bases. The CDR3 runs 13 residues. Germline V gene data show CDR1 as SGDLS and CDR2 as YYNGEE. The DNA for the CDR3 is TGTGCCAGCAGCGTAGCTGGCGACTACGAGCAGTACTTC. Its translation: CASSVAGDYEQYF.

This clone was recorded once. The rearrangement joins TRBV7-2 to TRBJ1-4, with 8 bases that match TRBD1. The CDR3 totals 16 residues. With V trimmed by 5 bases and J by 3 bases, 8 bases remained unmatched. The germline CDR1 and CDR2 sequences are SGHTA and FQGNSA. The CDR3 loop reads CASSRDQGAANEKLFF. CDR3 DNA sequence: TGTGCCAGCAGCCGAGATCAGGGGGCAGCTAATGAAAAACTGTTTTTT. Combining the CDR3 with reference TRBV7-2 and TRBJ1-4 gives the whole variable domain GAGVSQSPSNKVTEKGKDVELRCDPISGHTALYWYRQSLGQGLEFLIYFQGNSAPDKSGLPSDRFSAERTGGSVSTLTIQRTQQEDSAVYLCASSRDQGAANEKLFFGSGTQLSVL.

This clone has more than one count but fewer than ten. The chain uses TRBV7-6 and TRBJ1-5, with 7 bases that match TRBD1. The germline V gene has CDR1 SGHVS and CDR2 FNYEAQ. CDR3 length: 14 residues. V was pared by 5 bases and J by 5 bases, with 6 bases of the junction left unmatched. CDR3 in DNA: TGTGCCAGCAGCACCGGACAGGCCGATCAGCCCCAGCATTTT. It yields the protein CASSTGQADQPQHF.

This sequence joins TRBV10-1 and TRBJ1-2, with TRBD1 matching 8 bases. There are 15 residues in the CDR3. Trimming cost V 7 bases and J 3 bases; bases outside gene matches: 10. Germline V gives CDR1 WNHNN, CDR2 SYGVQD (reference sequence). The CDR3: CASIKGEQGDYGYTF. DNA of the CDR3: TGCGCCAGCATTAAGGGGGAACAGGGGGACTATGGCTACACCTTC.

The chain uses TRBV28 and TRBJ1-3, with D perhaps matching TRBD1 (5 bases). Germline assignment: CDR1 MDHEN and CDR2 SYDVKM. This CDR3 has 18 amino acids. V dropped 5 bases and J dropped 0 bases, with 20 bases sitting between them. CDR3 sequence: CASSPPLQGLRSGNTIYF. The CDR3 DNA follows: TGTGCCAGCAGTCCACCCCTTCAGGGTCTGCGCTCTGGAAACACCATATATTTT.

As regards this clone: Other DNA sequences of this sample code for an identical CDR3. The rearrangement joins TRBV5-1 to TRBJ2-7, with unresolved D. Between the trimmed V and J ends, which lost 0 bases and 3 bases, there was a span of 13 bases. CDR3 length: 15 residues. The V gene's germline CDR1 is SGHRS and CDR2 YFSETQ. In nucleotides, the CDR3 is TGCGCCAGCAGCTTGGATGCCCCAGGAGTCTACGAGCAGTACTTC. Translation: CASSLDAPGVYEQYF.

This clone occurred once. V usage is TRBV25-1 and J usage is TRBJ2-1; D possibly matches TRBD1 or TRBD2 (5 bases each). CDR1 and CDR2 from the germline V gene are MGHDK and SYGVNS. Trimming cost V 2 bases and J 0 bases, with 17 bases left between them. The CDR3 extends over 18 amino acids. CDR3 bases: TGTGCCAGCAGTGAAGCTCCGGGACGGGCGGGCTCCTACAATGAGCAGTTCTTC. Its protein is CASSEAPGRAGSYNEQFF.